One and the same sample provided the 15 T cell receptor beta chains below, sequenced in a study of blood T cell repertoires in COVID-19 (dated by TCRdb to the early 2020s). The library was built by means of the immunoSEQ multiplex PCR assay. TCRdb took over this immuneACCESS table, retaining in-frame rearrangements with V and J assigned. Such tables are incomplete; in checked studies, under half of the missing clones stem from an unresolved V gene, and the remainder is unexplained. The sample table holds over 120,000 clones, of which roughly 85% were seen once. In total, the top ten clones hold over 2.5% of the sample. Source material: PBMCs or T cells enriched from blood (not recorded which). The receptors derive from a woman aged 45-65 years who had recovered from COVID-19.

Points on this clone: Its ends do not fully match the called genes, so a read error is possible. The chain is built from TRBV7-9 and TRBJ2-5, with 10 bases identical to TRBD2. Germline lookup yields CDR1 SEHNR and CDR2 FQNEAQ (reference sequence). The CDR3 is made up of 14 amino acids. The chain's CDR3 is CASRLAGGTETQYF. DNA for the CDR3: TGTGCCAGCAGATTAGCGGGAGGCACAGAGACCCAGTACTTC.

This clone showed up just a few times. The genes are TRBV7-3 and TRBJ2-1, with TRBD2 matching 9 bases. J lost 4 bases, V lost 5 bases, and 6 bases had no gene match. From germline, CDR1 is SGHTA and CDR2 FQGTGA. This CDR3 region has 15 residues. The DNA of the CDR3 is TGTGCCAGCAGCCTAAGCGGGGGGTTATACAATGAGCAGTTCTTC. This translates into CASSLSGGLYNEQFF.

This chain links TRBV27 with TRBJ1-1; D is unresolved. V was trimmed by 2 bases and J by 6 bases, leaving 13 bases between them. CDR1 and CDR2 (germline): MNHEY, SMNVEV (reference sequence). CDR3 length equals 14 residues. The DNA of the CDR3 is TGTGCCAGCAGTTTACGTCCGGGTGGCGCTGAAGCTTTCTTT. Protein: CASSLRPGGAEAFF.

The rearrangement links TRBV9 to TRBJ2-1, with D unresolved. The CDR3 has 17 amino acids. Germline assignment: CDR1 SGDLS and CDR2 YYNGEE. Trimming shortened V by 2 bases and J by 0 bases, and 15 bases separated the two germline ends. CDR3 nucleotides: TGTGCCAGCAGCGTTAGAGGAGATTTGGGCTCCTACAATGAGCAGTTCTTC. As protein: CASSVRGDLGSYNEQFF.

This chain connects TRBV7-2 to TRBJ1-2; 9 nucleotides agree with TRBD1. CDR3 size: 16 residues. Trimming at V came to 6 bases and at J to 0 bases, leaving 8 bases not matched to a gene. Germline lookup yields CDR1 SGHTA and CDR2 FQGNSA. In DNA form, the CDR3 reads TGTGCCAGCAGAACCCAGACAGGGGGGCCTAACTATGGCTACACCTTC. This encodes CASRTQTGGPNYGYTF.

In its sample, this clone was seen a few times. The genes are TRBV21-1 and TRBJ2-1; the D call of TRBD1 is as the table states it, not checked on the DNA. TRBV21-1 is a pseudogene locus. The CDR3 consists of 17 residues. The CDR3 loop reads CASSRRKCRRDYNEQFF. The CDR3 DNA sequence: TGTGCCAGCAGCAGAAGAAAATGCCGCAGGGATTACAATGAGCAGTTCTTC.

Only one count was recorded for this clone. The genes are TRBV11-2 and TRBJ2-5; D is perhaps TRBD1 (6 bases). The CDR3 runs to 15 residues. Germline CDR1 and CDR2: SGHAT and FQNNGV. V was cut by 5 bases and J by 2 bases, with 15 bases left in between. The CDR3 reads CASSAGTRTQETQYF. As DNA, the CDR3 is TGTGCCAGCAGCGCCGGGACAAGAACTCAAGAGACCCAGTACTTC.

The V and J genes are TRBV19 and TRBJ2-1; 10 bases line up with TRBD2. The CDR3 contains 16 residues. The junction had 4 bases not matched to a gene; V was cut back by 4 bases and J by 1 base. Germline V gives CDR1 LNHDA, CDR2 SQIVND (reference sequence). The CDR3 is CASSTRTSGSYNEQFF. DNA for the CDR3: TGTGCCAGTAGTACCCGGACTAGCGGATCCTACAATGAGCAGTTCTTC.

The V gene is TRBV9, the J gene TRBJ2-1; D remains ambiguous. V was clipped by 4 bases and J by 6 bases, with 11 bases between them. Germline values: CDR1 SGDLS, CDR2 YYNGEE. The CDR3 loop spans 13 amino acids. CDR3 region: CASSTSLGNEQFF. CDR3 coding DNA: TGTGCCAGCAGCACCTCCCTCGGCAATGAGCAGTTCTTC. The variable domain in full, completed from reference TRBV9 and TRBJ2-1, reads DSGVTQTPKHLITATGQRVTLRCSPRSGDLSVYWYQQSLDQGLQFLIQYYNGEERAKGNILERFSAQQFPDLHSELNLSSLELGDSALYFCASSTSLGNEQFFGPGTRLTVL.

The chain uses TRBV25-1 and TRBJ1-4; 10 bases align to TRBD1. CDR1 MGHDK and CDR2 SYGVNS come from the germline V gene. The CDR3 has 14 amino acids. The ends lost 5 bases at V and 8 bases at J; junction bases unmatched: 5. CDR3 sequence reads: CASSRTGGNEKLFF. In DNA form, the CDR3 reads TGTGCCAGCAGTAGGACAGGGGGTAACGAAAAACTGTTTTTT.

The table lists this clone with a few counts. Other DNA sequences in this sample translate to the same CDR3. V usage is TRBV25-1 and J usage is TRBJ1-1; TRBD1 matches 8 bases. CDR3 length: 13 amino acids. The V segment lost 3 bases and the J segment 4 bases; nucleotides outside the gene matches: 1. Germline CDR1 and CDR2: MGHDK and SYGVNS. The CDR3 protein is CASSDRGPTEAFF. The CDR3 region has the DNA TGTGCCAGCAGTGACAGGGGGCCCACTGAAGCTTTCTTT.

This clone came up a few times. The rearrangement links TRBV7-8 to TRBJ2-1; TRBD2 matches at 8 bases. The length of the CDR3 is 14 residues. Germline CDR1 is SGHVS and CDR2 is FQNEAQ. V dropped 2 bases and J dropped 4; count of bases not matched to a gene: 1. The CDR3 sequence is CASSLIAGYNEQFF. As DNA, the CDR3 is TGTGCCAGCAGCTTAATAGCGGGATACAATGAGCAGTTCTTC.

The rearrangement links TRBV10-3 to TRBJ2-2, with 10 bases aligning to TRBD2. This CDR3 has 15 amino acids. After removal of 4 bases from V and 3 bases from J, the junction contained 2 bases not matched to a gene. Germline V CDR1 and CDR2: ENHRY, SYGVKD. CDR3 sequence: CAISGLAGDTGELFF. DNA of the CDR3: TGTGCCATCAGTGGGCTAGCGGGAGACACCGGGGAGCTGTTTTTT.

V usage is TRBV11-2 and J usage is TRBJ2-7; D is perhaps TRBD2 (6 bases). Between the trimmed V and J ends, which lost 5 bases and 7 bases, there was a span of 18 bases. Germline V gene sequence: CDR1 SGHAT, CDR2 FQNNGV. The CDR3 runs 14 residues. The CDR3 region is CASSLRLGIGEQYF. The CDR3, as DNA: TGTGCCAGCAGCCTCAGACTAGGGATCGGTGAGCAGTACTTC.

Concerning this clone: Its ends do not fully match the called genes, so a read error is possible. This rearrangement joins TRBV2 to TRBJ2-7, with 8 bases matching TRBD1. Looked up from germline, CDR1 is SNHLY and CDR2 is FYNNEI. The CDR3 totals 12 residues. The CDR3 loop reads CRADRASYEQYF. The CDR3 region has the DNA TGCCGCGCGGACAGGGCCTCCTACGAGCAGTACTTC.